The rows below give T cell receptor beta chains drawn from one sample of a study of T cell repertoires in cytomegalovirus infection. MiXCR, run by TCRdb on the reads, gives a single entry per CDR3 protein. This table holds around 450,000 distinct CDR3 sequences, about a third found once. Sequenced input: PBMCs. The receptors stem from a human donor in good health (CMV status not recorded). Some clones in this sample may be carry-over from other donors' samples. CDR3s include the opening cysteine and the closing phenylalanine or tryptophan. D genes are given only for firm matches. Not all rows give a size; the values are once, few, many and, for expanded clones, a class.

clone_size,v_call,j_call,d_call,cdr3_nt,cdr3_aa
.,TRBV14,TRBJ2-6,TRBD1,TGTGCCAGCAGCTTAGGGGGCTACTCTGGGGCCAACGTCCTGACTTTC,CASSLGGYSGANVLTF
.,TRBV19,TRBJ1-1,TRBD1,TGTGCCAGTAGTACTGGAGACAGGGCCATGAACACTGAAGCTTTCTTT,CASSTGDRAMNTEAFF
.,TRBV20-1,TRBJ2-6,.,TGCAGTGCTAGAGCAGGGACTGGGGCCAACGTCCTGACTTTC,CSARAGTGANVLTF
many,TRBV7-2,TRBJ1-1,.,TGTGCCAGCAGCCCCTTCGGGGTGAGGAGCACTGAAGCTTTCTTT,CASSPFGVRSTEAFF
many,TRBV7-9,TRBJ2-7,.,TGTGCCAGCAGCCCCGGACCCGAGCAGTACTTC,CASSPGPEQYF
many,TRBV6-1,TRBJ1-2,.,TGTGCCAGCAGTGAAGGGGGAACGACTGCTAACTATGGCTACACCTTC,CASSEGGTTANYGYTF
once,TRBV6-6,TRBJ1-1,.,TGTGCCGGCGGGAGTCTGGACACTGAAGCTTTCTTT,CAGGSLDTEAFF
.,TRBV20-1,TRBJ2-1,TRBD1,TGCAGTGCTAGAGGGGACAGTACAGTCAATGAGCAGTTCTTC,CSARGDSTVNEQFF
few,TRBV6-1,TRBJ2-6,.,TGTGCCAGCAGACCCCGCGCTCCGGCCCAGCCTGGGGCCAACGTCCTGACTTTC,CASRPRAPAQPGANVLTF
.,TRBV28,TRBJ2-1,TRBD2,TGTGCCAGCAGTCGACCAGCGGGGATCAGGGATGAGCAGTTCTTC,CASSRPAGIRDEQFF
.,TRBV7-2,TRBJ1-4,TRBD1,TGTGCCAGCAGCGCGGGACAGGGAGGCACTAATGAACAACTGTTTTTT,CASSAGQGGTNEQLFF
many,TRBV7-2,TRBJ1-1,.,TGTGCCAGCAGGAAGGCGGGGGCTAACACTGAAGCTTTCTTT,CASRKAGANTEAFF
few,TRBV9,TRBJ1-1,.,TGTGCCAGCAGCGGGGGCGGGGGGAGAACTGAAGCTTTCTTT,CASSGGGGRTEAFF
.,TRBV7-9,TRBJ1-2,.,TGTGCCAGCAGCTTAGCTTTGTCGAGCAACTATGGCTACACCTTC,CASSLALSSNYGYTF
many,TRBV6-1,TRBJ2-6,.,TGTGCCAGCAGGGACGGGGGCTCTGGGGCCAACGTCCTGACTTTC,CASRDGGSGANVLTF
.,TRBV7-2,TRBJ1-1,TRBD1,TGTGCCAGCAGCTTGGACAGGGATTGGGCCACTGAAGATTTCTTT,CASSLDRDWATEDFF
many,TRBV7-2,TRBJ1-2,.,TGTGCCAGCAGCTTAGAGGGCAGCCCTAACTATGGCTACACCTTC,CASSLEGSPNYGYTF
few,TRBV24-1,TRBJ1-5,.,TGTGCCACCAGTGGGGCGGGTCATCAGCCCCAGCATTTT,CATSGAGHQPQHF
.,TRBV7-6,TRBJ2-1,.,TGTGCCAGCAGCTTCCAGGCTTACAATGAGCAGTTCTTC,CASSFQAYNEQFF
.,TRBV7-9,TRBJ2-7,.,TGTGCCAGCAGCTTGGCCGAGGGGACCTACGAGCAGTACTTC,CASSLAEGTYEQYF
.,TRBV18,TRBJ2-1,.,TGTGCCAGCTCACCTTTTACGGGTACCCCCTACAATGAGCAGTTCTTC,CASSPFTGTPYNEQFF
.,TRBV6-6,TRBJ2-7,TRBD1,TGTGCCAGCAAAGCGAGACAGGGCCTATACGAGCAGTACTTC,CASKARQGLYEQYF
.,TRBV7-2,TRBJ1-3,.,TGTGCCAGCAGCTTAGGCCACACCATATATTTT,CASSLGHTIYF